The clone carrying this T cell receptor beta chain has more than one count but fewer than ten. Its antigen is not known. This sample is part of a study of T-cell memory formation after mild COVID-19. At the level of the study: TCR clustering was largely donor specific.

After removal of 0 bases from V and 6 bases from J, the junction contained 2 bases not matched to a gene. Germline CDR1 reads LGHNA; CDR2 reads YNFKEQ. CDR3 length: 14 amino acids. The study, taken as a whole, reports: Clones which contracted sat mainly in CM and EM if CD4+, and in EMRA if CD8+. Some responding clones appeared in pre-infection memory, suggesting cross-reactive memory joined.

One entry per CDR3 protein results from TCRdb running MiXCR on the 5' RACE reads. In the table there are roughly 160,000 distinct CDR3 sequences, 11% of which are singletons. The chain is built from TRBV4-2 and TRBJ2-3; 8 bases align to TRBD2. The sequence was collected from a man aged 18 to 29 who had mild COVID-19 (a few samples of this study predate the infection). Cell type and time point are not known. The sample taken for sequencing was PBMCs or a T cell subset sorted from them (not recorded which). Written as DNA, the CDR3 is TGTGCCAGCAGCCAAGATCGGGGGGGTGATACGCAGTATTTT. Its protein product is CASSQDRGGDTQYF.